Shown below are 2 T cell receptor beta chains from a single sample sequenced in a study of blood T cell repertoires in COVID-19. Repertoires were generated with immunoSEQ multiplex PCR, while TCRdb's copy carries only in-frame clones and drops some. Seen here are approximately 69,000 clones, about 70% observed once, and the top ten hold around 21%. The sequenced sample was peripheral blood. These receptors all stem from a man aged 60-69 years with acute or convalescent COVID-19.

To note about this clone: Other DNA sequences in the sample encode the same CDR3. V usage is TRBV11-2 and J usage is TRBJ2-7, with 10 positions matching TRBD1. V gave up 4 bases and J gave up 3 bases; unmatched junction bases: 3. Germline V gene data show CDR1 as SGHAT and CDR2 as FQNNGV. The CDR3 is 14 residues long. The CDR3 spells CASSSRTGGYEQYV. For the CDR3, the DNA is TGTGCCAGCAGCTCCCGGACAGGGGGCTACGAGCAGTACGTC.

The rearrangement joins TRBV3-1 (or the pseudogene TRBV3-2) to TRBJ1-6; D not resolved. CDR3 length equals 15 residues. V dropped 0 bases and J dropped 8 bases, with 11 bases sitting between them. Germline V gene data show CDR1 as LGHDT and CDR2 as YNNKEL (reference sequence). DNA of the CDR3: TGTGCCAGCAGCCAAGACCCTCTCTCCGATTCACCCCTCCACTTT. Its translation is CASSQDPLSDSPLHF.